The 10 T cell receptor beta chains in this list originate from one sample, sequenced in a study of cytomegalovirus exposure and HLA in healthy donors. PCR involved 60 Vbeta and 13 Jbeta primers. Produced via immunoSEQ multiplex PCR; TCRdb's table is partial and in-frame only. The sample has 150,000 to 200,000 clones, around three quarters seen once; the top ten hold 2% to 2.5%. Sequenced input: PBMCs. All receptors derive from a man in his forties in good health and CMV-seronegative.

This CDR3 is CASSFSDGRETSSTDTQYF. The CDR3 DNA reads TGCGCCAGCAGCTTCTCCGACGGGCGGGAGACTTCTAGCACAGATACGCAGTATTTT. The V and J genes are TRBV4-1 and TRBJ2-3; TRBD2 matches at 7 bases. The CDR3 is made up of 19 amino acids. Germline assignment: CDR1 MGHRA and CDR2 YSYEKL. V trimming: 5 bases; J trimming: 0 bases; junction bases outside the gene matches: 17.

The rearrangement links TRBV19 to TRBJ2-1, with D perhaps matching TRBD1 (5 bases). The CDR3 runs 14 residues. V lost 1 base to trimming and J lost 8 bases, with 12 bases between them. The V gene's germline CDR1 is LNHDA and CDR2 SQIVND (reference sequence). The CDR3 nucleotides are TGTGCCAGTAGTATAGGTCCAGGGATCGATGAGCAGTTCTTC. This translates into CASSIGPGIDEQFF.

The chain combines TRBV27 with TRBJ1-1; maybe TRBD1 (5 bases). Trimming took 5 bases from V and 5 from J, leaving 9 bases between them. The CDR3 loop spans 12 amino acids. Germline-derived CDR1 and CDR2 are MNHEY and SMNVEV (reference sequence). The CDR3 DNA reads as TGTGCCAGCAGTCTCGCAGGGACTGAAGCTTTCTTT. Translated, it gives CASSLAGTEAFF.

The CDR3 sequence is CASSFQAGVYNEQFF. CDR3 DNA sequence: TGTGCCAGCAGCTTTCAAGCGGGAGTATACAATGAGCAGTTCTTC. V usage is TRBV7-2 and J usage is TRBJ2-1; TRBD2 agrees at 8 bases. V lost 3 bases, J lost 4 bases, and 5 bases stayed unmatched. CDR1 and CDR2 (germline): SGHTA, FQGNSA. The CDR3 runs 15 residues.

V is TRBV29-1 and J is TRBJ1-4; 7 positions agree with TRBD1. Germline values: CDR1 SQVTM, CDR2 ANQGSEA. The V and J ends lost 5 bases and 4 bases, in that order; junction bases with no gene match: 4. The length of the CDR3 is 13 residues. This CDR3 reads CSVSGTDNEKLFF. CDR3 nucleotides: TGCAGCGTTTCCGGGACAGATAATGAAAAACTGTTTTTT.

The V call is TRBV28, the J call TRBJ1-2; unclear D gene. The CDR3 sequence is 12 residues long. V was pared by 4 bases and J by 7 bases, with 10 bases between. Looked up from germline, CDR1 is MDHEN and CDR2 is SYDVKM. The CDR3 reads CASSSSASGYTF. The CDR3, as DNA: TGTGCCAGCAGTTCGAGTGCCTCTGGCTACACCTTC.

The J gene is TRBJ2-3, the V gene TRBV7-9, with 7 bases fitting TRBD1. Trimming cost V 10 bases and J 1 base; bases outside gene matches: 11. Germline-derived CDR1 and CDR2 are SEHNR and FQNEAQ (reference sequence). CDR3 size: 15 residues. The CDR3 is CATHRGDYRTDTQYF. For the CDR3, the DNA is TGTGCCACCCACAGGGGTGACTACCGCACAGATACGCAGTATTTT.

CDR3 amino acids: CASRRQALTFYNEQFF. Here the CDR3 DNA reads TGTGCCAGCAGGCGACAGGCCCTCACTTTCTACAATGAGCAGTTCTTC. The chain links TRBV7-2 to TRBJ2-1, with D perhaps TRBD1 (6 bases). Per germline, CDR1 SGHTA and CDR2 FQGNSA. The CDR3 is 16 amino acids. Trimming left V 6 bases short and J 3 bases short, with 18 bases between.

With respect to this clone: The sample carries other DNA sequences with the same CDR3. The chain carries TRBV19 and TRBJ2-5; 8 nucleotides match TRBD1. With V trimmed by 5 bases and J by 2 bases, 13 bases remained unmatched. This CDR3 has 17 residues. Germline V gene data show CDR1 as LNHDA and CDR2 as SQIVND (reference sequence). CDR3 DNA sequence: TGTGCCAGTAGTCCGCGACAGGGGACAGAACAACAAGAGACCCAGTACTTC. This gives the protein CASSPRQGTEQQETQYF.

The chain is built from TRBV5-1 and TRBJ2-3; 7 bases map to TRBD1. V shed 4 bases, J shed 4 bases, and the junction held 9 bases outside the gene matches. The CDR3 is made up of 15 amino acids. Germline V gene lookup returns CDR1 SGHRS and CDR2 YFSETQ. In DNA, the CDR3 is TGCGCCAGCAGCCCCGCGACAGGGCGGGCAGATACGCAGTATTTT. It translates to CASSPATGRADTQYF.